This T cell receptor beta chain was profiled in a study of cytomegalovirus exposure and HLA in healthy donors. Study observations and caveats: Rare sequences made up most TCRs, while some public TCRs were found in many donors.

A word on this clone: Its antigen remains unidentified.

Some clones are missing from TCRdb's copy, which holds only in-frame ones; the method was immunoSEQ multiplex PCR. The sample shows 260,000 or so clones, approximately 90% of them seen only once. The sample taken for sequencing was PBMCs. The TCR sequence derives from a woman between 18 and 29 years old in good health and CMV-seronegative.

The CDR3: CASSQIVARVYEQFF. As DNA, the CDR3 is TGTGCCAGCAGCCAAATCGTTGCCAGGGTATACGAGCAGTTCTTC. V gene TRBV14 combines with J gene TRBJ2-1; D is possibly TRBD1 (5 bases). Trimming left V 2 bases short and J 10 bases short, with 18 bases between. Germline values: CDR1 SGHDN, CDR2 FVKESK. This CDR3 comprises 15 residues.